This T cell receptor (beta chain) was captured by sequencing in a study of OX40 agonist ivuxolimab in advanced cancers. Whole-study context: Patients received the agonistic anti-OX40 (CD134) antibody ivuxolimab. Under the entry rules, prior anti-PD-1, anti-PD-L1 or anti-CTLA-4 therapy was allowed, and 35% to 40% had some.

Cycle 7 day 1, cycle 4 day 1, and baseline were the timepoints at which blood was sampled. Trimming took off 3 bases at V and 10 bases at J, with 13 bases between the two ends. Germline-derived CDR1 and CDR2 are GTSNPN and SVGIG (reference sequence). The CDR3 is 12 residues long. Clones were sequenced by immunoSEQ multiplex PCR, and TCRdb holds only the in-frame ones, with some missing. The repertoire consists of roughly 38,000 clones, with around 82% occurring once and the leading ten covering under 2%. This clone was found once. The rearrangement links TRBV30 to TRBJ2-1; no firm D call. The sequences come from CD4+ or CD8+ T cells sorted from blood, collected in a trial of the OX40 agonist ivuxolimab. The sequence was obtained from an adult with an advanced solid tumor such as melanoma, head and neck, liver or kidney cancer. The CDR3 here is CAWRPGPAEQFF. CDR3 nucleotide sequence: TGTGCCTGGAGGCCCGGGCCAGCGGAGCAGTTCTTC.